A single sample gave rise to the 29 T cell receptor beta chains below, sequenced in a study of cytomegalovirus exposure and HLA in healthy donors. PCR primers comprised 60 Vbeta and 13 Jbeta primers. Measured with immunoSEQ multiplex PCR; TCRdb has only the in-frame clones, and not every one. This sample has tens of thousands of clones, with roughly 78% found just once. Input material: PBMCs. Source of these receptors: a man in his forties or fifties in good health and CMV-seronegative.

The chain is built from TRBV6-1 and TRBJ1-2; D may be TRBD1 (5 bases). Trimming removed 7 bases from V and 8 bases from J, with 20 bases in between. The CDR3 has 14 residues. Germline V gene lookup returns CDR1 MNHNS and CDR2 SASEGT. The CDR3 region has the DNA TGTGCCAGCAACTCACTCGGGGGTTCGGGCGGCTACACCTTC. Encoded protein: CASNSLGGSGGYTF.

This clone has only a few counts. The V and J genes are TRBV2 and TRBJ1-2, with no clear D. Trimming removed 5 bases at V and 4 bases at J, with 8 bases between. CDR3 size: 12 residues. Germline lookup yields CDR1 SNHLY and CDR2 FYNNEI. The CDR3 DNA is TGTGCCAGCAGTTCTGACACCTATGGCTACACCTTC. Protein sequence: CASSSDTYGYTF.

The sample holds a few counts of this clone. The chain carries TRBV7-9 and TRBJ1-2; the D gene is possibly TRBD1 (6 bases). Germline V gene sequence: CDR1 SEHNR, CDR2 FQNEAQ (reference sequence). The CDR3 totals 13 residues. The V end was cut by 5 bases, the J end by 4 bases, with 11 bases between. The CDR3 DNA reads as TGTGCCAGCAGCCCCTTCAGGGGCTATGGCTACACCTTC. Translated: CASSPFRGYGYTF.

The chain is built from TRBV10-3 and TRBJ2-3; TRBD1 matches at 8 bases. V was pared by 6 bases and J by 1 base, with 6 bases of the junction left unmatched. The V gene's germline CDR1 is ENHRY and CDR2 SYGVKD. This CDR3 spans 15 amino acids. In nucleotides, the CDR3 is TGTGCCATCAGCGCAGGGGGCGCGGGCACAGATACGCAGTATTTT. This codes for CAISAGGAGTDTQYF.

This clone was counted a single time. This sequence joins TRBV5-1 and TRBJ2-3; 10 bases map to TRBD2. There are 15 residues in the CDR3. Germline trimming cut 2 bases from V and 5 bases from J; bases unmatched to any gene: 5. Germline values: CDR1 SGHRS, CDR2 YFSETQ. The CDR3 nucleotides read TGCGCCAGCAGCTTAAGAGCGGGGGGGCAAGATACGCAGTATTTT. This encodes CASSLRAGGQDTQYF.

The chain joins TRBV7-9 to TRBJ1-5; weak D call: TRBD1 (6 bases). The germline CDR1 and CDR2 sequences are SEHNR and FQNEAQ (reference sequence). There are 15 residues in the CDR3. The ends were cut back, 0 bases at V and 3 bases at J, with 9 bases in the middle. The CDR3 sequence: CASSLAGTPNQPQHF. CDR3 bases: TGTGCCAGCAGCTTAGCCGGGACACCCAATCAGCCCCAGCATTTT.

The V gene is TRBV25-1, the J gene TRBJ2-1, with D possibly matching TRBD2 (5 bases). The CDR3 runs to 14 residues. In germline, CDR1 is MGHDK, CDR2 SYGVNS. V was trimmed by 4 bases and J by 8 bases, leaving 15 bases between them. CDR3 in DNA: TGTGCCAGCAGTGGCGAGGGAAGCTTGCATGAGCAGTTCTTC. Its translation: CASSGEGSLHEQFF.

The V and J genes are TRBV5-1 and TRBJ2-7, with 7 bases matching TRBD1. Per germline, CDR1 SGHRS and CDR2 YFSETQ. V shed 4 bases and J 3 bases; nucleotides not matched to a gene: 7. This CDR3 has 14 amino acids. The DNA for the CDR3 is TGCGCCAGCAGCCCGGGACAGCGTAACTACGAGCAGTACTTC. Its protein is CASSPGQRNYEQYF.

The V call is TRBV29-1, the J call TRBJ2-5; 7 positions agree with TRBD1. Trimming cost V 5 bases and J 1 base; bases outside gene matches: 4. Germline CDR1 is SQVTM and CDR2 is ANQGSEA. The CDR3 consists of 13 residues. CDR3 sequence: CSVFAGGQETQYF. In DNA form, the CDR3 reads TGCAGCGTTTTTGCAGGGGGCCAAGAGACCCAGTACTTC.

This clone was detected only once. The chain joins TRBV18 to TRBJ1-1; tentative D call: TRBD1 (6 bases). The germline CDR1 and CDR2 sequences are KGHSH and LQKENI. The CDR3 runs 15 residues. Trimming left V 0 bases short and J 1 base short, with 9 bases between. In nucleotides, the CDR3 is TGTGCCAGCTCACCACCGGGACAACCGAACACTGAAGCTTTCTTT. Protein sequence: CASSPPGQPNTEAFF. The variable domain in full, with the rest retrieved from reference TRBV18 and TRBJ1-1, is NAGVMQNPRHLVRRRGQEARLRCSPMKGHSHVYWYRQLPEEGLKFMVYLQKENIIDESGMPKERFSAEFPKEGPSILRIQQVVRGDSAAYFCASSPPGQPNTEAFFGQGTRLTVV.

This clone was detected a few times. For the CDR3, the DNA is TGTGCCAGCAGCTTCGGGGAGAATCAGCCCCAGCATTTT. Protein: CASSFGENQPQHF. The chain uses TRBV5-4 and TRBJ1-5; D gene uncertain. The ends were cut back, 2 bases at V and 4 bases at J, with 7 bases in the middle. The CDR3 extends over 13 amino acids. Germline CDR1 reads SGHNT; CDR2 reads YYREEE (reference sequence).

This clone was seen a handful of times. The DNA for the CDR3 is TGTGCCAGCAGTTGGCAGGGACAATCTGGAAACACCATATATTTT. This sequence encodes CASSWQGQSGNTIYF. The rearrangement uses TRBV6-5 and TRBJ1-3; TRBD1 might be the D (6 bases). Germline V gene lookup returns CDR1 MNHEY and CDR2 SVGAGI. This CDR3 contains 15 residues. Trimming stripped 4 bases from V and 1 base from J, with 11 bases between.

This chain connects TRBV27 to TRBJ2-1, with TRBD2 identical over 7 bases. Germline lookup yields CDR1 MNHEY and CDR2 SMNVEV (reference sequence). With V trimmed by 6 bases and J by 0 bases, 8 bases remained unmatched. This CDR3 is 16 amino acids long. The CDR3 spells CASRDWGGSSYNEQFF. CDR3 nucleotides: TGTGCCAGCAGGGACTGGGGGGGAAGCTCCTACAATGAGCAGTTCTTC.

V and J are TRBV7-9 and TRBJ2-3, with D tentatively TRBD1 (6 bases). The CDR3 spans 14 residues. Trimming left V 6 bases short and J 8 bases short, with 18 bases between. Germline CDR1 is SEHNR and CDR2 is FQNEAQ (reference sequence). The CDR3 reads CASSPTGTVGTQYF. The CDR3 DNA sequence: TGTGCCAGCAGTCCTACAGGGACCGTAGGTACGCAGTATTTT.

The sample holds a few counts of this clone. The chain joins TRBV5-1 to TRBJ1-3, with unresolved D. Trimming stripped 3 bases from V and 3 bases from J, with 7 bases between. Germline-derived CDR1 and CDR2 are SGHRS and YFSETQ. This CDR3 region has 13 residues. Here the CDR3 reads CASSSPDGNTIYF. Here the CDR3 DNA reads TGCGCCAGCAGCTCACCAGATGGAAACACCATATATTTT.

The chain carries TRBV5-6 and TRBJ1-3; D is unresolved. Trimming left V 2 bases short and J 0 bases short, with 6 bases between. This CDR3 spans 14 amino acids. From germline, CDR1 is SGHDT and CDR2 YYEEEE. In nucleotides, the CDR3 is TGTGCCAGCAGCTTTCCCTACTCTGGAAACACCATATATTTT. Protein: CASSFPYSGNTIYF.

This rearrangement joins TRBV6-6 to TRBJ2-2; the match to TRBD1 covers 10 bases. V shed 11 bases, J shed 3 bases, and the junction held 3 bases outside the gene matches. The CDR3 has 13 amino acids. Per germline, CDR1 MNHNY and CDR2 SVGAGI (reference sequence). Written as DNA, the CDR3 is TGTGCCGGGGGACAGGGGTACACCGGGGAGCTGTTTTTT. This sequence encodes CAGGQGYTGELFF.

V is TRBV10-1 and J is TRBJ2-3, with a possible D match to TRBD2 (6 bases). The CDR3 has 13 amino acids. Trimming cost V 11 bases and J 2 bases, with 14 bases left between them. Germline V gene lookup returns CDR1 WNHNN and CDR2 SYGVQD (reference sequence). The CDR3 coding sequence is TGCGCCGACCGTAGCGGATCCACAGATACGCAGTATTTT. Translating gives CADRSGSTDTQYF.

This clone showed up just once. The chain combines TRBV14 with TRBJ2-7, with TRBD2 matching over 12 bases. J gave up 4 bases and V 2 bases, and 6 bases lay outside the gene matches. CDR3 length: 16 amino acids. Per the germline V gene, CDR1 is SGHDN and CDR2 is FVKESK. The CDR3 region is CASSQLAGGLSYEQYF. In DNA form, the CDR3 reads TGTGCCAGCAGCCAACTAGCGGGAGGGCTTTCGTACGAGCAGTACTTC. Full variable domain (rest looked up from reference TRBV14 and TRBJ2-7): EAGVTQFPSHSVIEKGQTVTLRCDPISGHDNLYWYRRVMGKEIKFLLHFVKESKQDESGMPNNRFLAERTGGTYSTLKVQPAELEDSGVYFCASSQLAGGLSYEQYFGPGTRLTVT.

The rearrangement links TRBV27 to TRBJ1-6; no clear D gene. The CDR3 is 14 amino acids. Looked up from germline, CDR1 is MNHEY and CDR2 is SMNVEV (reference sequence). V was shortened by 5 bases and J by 8 bases, with 13 bases between the two germline ends. CDR3 loop: CASSTTPFYSPLHF. The CDR3 DNA reads as TGTGCCAGCAGTACGACTCCTTTCTATTCACCCCTCCACTTT.

This rearrangement joins TRBV18 to TRBJ2-5; TRBD2 aligns across 8 bases. The CDR3 loop spans 15 amino acids. Germline trimming cut 3 bases from V and 4 bases from J; bases unmatched to any gene: 7. The germline gives CDR1 KGHSH, CDR2 LQKENI. The chain's CDR3 is CASSPLAGVGETQYF. The CDR3 DNA reads TGTGCCAGCTCACCGCTAGCGGGTGTGGGAGAGACCCAGTACTTC.

The sample holds a few counts of this clone. The chain links TRBV5-1 to TRBJ1-1; 7 nucleotides match TRBD1. Germline assignment: CDR1 SGHRS and CDR2 YFSETQ. J was trimmed by 5 bases and V by 0 bases; bases with no gene match: 13. This CDR3 is 17 amino acids long. CDR3 sequence: CASSLGRGMQGGTEAFF. CDR3 in DNA: TGCGCCAGCAGCTTGGGGAGGGGGATGCAGGGGGGTACTGAAGCTTTCTTT. The full variable domain, its missing parts supplied by reference TRBV5-1 and TRBJ1-1, is KAGVTQTPRYLIKTRGQQVTLSCSPISGHRSVSWYQQTPGQGLQFLFEYFSETQRNKGNFPGRFSGRQFSNSRSEMNVSTLELGDSALYLCASSLGRGMQGGTEAFFGQGTRLTVV.

The chain couples TRBV11-2 to TRBJ2-3; 9 nucleotides agree with TRBD1. The CDR3 totals 17 residues. Germline values: CDR1 SGHAT, CDR2 FQNNGV. V shed 1 base, J shed 3 bases, and the junction held 8 bases outside the gene matches. For the CDR3, the DNA is TGTGCCAGCAGCTTAGGGACCGGGACAGGGTTAACAGATACGCAGTATTTT. Its protein product is CASSLGTGTGLTDTQYF.

This sequence joins TRBV28 and TRBJ2-7; weak D call: TRBD1 (8 bases). Trimming took 5 bases from V and 2 from J, leaving 16 bases between them. Germline V CDR1 and CDR2: MDHEN, SYDVKM. The CDR3 is 15 residues long. CDR3 sequence: CASSGTGGTTYEQYF. CDR3 DNA: TGTGCCAGCAGTGGGACAGGTGGGACTACCTACGAGCAGTACTTC.

The chain links TRBV6-6 to TRBJ2-7, with TRBD2 matching over 14 bases. The CDR3 sequence is 15 residues long. CDR1 and CDR2 from the germline V gene are MNHNY and SVGAGI (reference sequence). J lost 7 bases, V lost 6 bases, and 8 bases had no gene match. The CDR3 sequence: CASSRGLAGVGEQYF. The CDR3 DNA is TGTGCCAGCAGCCGGGGACTAGCGGGAGTTGGGGAGCAGTACTTC.

The chain carries TRBV19 and TRBJ1-5, with TRBD1 matching 9 bases. V shed 9 bases and J 5 bases; nucleotides not matched to a gene: 5. The CDR3 covers 13 residues. CDR1 is LNHDA, CDR2 SQIVND, per germline (reference sequence). The CDR3 DNA reads as TGTGCCAGCCGGGACAGGGAGGATCAGCCCCAGCATTTT. This translates into CASRDREDQPQHF.

V and J are TRBV2 and TRBJ2-7, with D possibly being TRBD1 (5 bases). CDR1 SNHLY and CDR2 FYNNEI come from the germline V gene. CDR3 size: 15 residues. The V end lost 4 bases, the J end lost 0 bases, and 13 bases lay between the germline ends. The CDR3, as DNA: TGTGCCAGCAGTGGTGAGACAGTGAGCTCCTACGAGCAGTACTTC. Amino acid sequence: CASSGETVSSYEQYF.

The V call is TRBV9, the J call TRBJ2-1, with TRBD1 matching 8 bases. The germline V gene has CDR1 SGDLS and CDR2 YYNGEE. Germline trimming cut 4 bases from V and 3 bases from J; bases unmatched to any gene: 9. The CDR3 has 16 amino acids. The CDR3 protein is CASSPGRTGSYNEQFF. In DNA, the CDR3 is TGTGCCAGCAGCCCCGGAAGGACAGGGAGCTACAATGAGCAGTTCTTC.

The rearrangement joins TRBV11-1 to TRBJ1-6; D is possibly TRBD1 (5 bases). V shed 3 bases and J shed 6 bases, with 6 bases lying between them. The length of the CDR3 is 13 residues. The germline V gene has CDR1 SGHAT and CDR2 FQDESV (reference sequence). The CDR3 sequence is CASSFGGNSPLHF. The CDR3 DNA is TGTGCCAGCAGCTTCGGGGGTAATTCACCCCTCCACTTT.